This is a list of T cell receptor beta chains from one sample in a study of cytomegalovirus exposure and HLA in healthy donors. Using immunoSEQ multiplex PCR, the repertoire was profiled, and TCRdb retains in-frame clones only, with some absent. The data hold roughly 50,000 clones, with around nine tenths observed a single time. Sequences were obtained from PBMCs. These receptors were obtained from a woman aged 18-29 years in good health and CMV-seropositive. The CDR3 runs from the conserved cysteine through the conserved F or W. D genes are given only for firm matches. The size of a clone is reported for some rows only, either as once, few or many, or as a class for expanded clones.

TRBV4-1	.	.	14	TRBJ2-5	TGCGCCAGCAGCCAACTCGGGTTCCAAGAGACCCAGTACTTC	CASSQLGFQETQYF
TRBV7-3	.	.	15	TRBJ2-6	TGTGCCAGCAGCCCCGGCGGCTCTGGGGCCAACGTCCTGACTTTC	CASSPGGSGANVLTF
TRBV5-1	TRBD2	.	15	TRBJ2-5	TGCGCCAGCAGCTTGGGGACTAGCGGGCGAGAGACCCAGTACTTC	CASSLGTSGRETQYF
TRBV4-2	.	.	19	TRBJ2-6	TGTGCCAGCAGCCAAGAAGGCCCAGGGTGGGGATCTGGGGCCAACGTCCTGACTTTC	CASSQEGPGWGSGANVLTF
TRBV28	.	few	16	TRBJ2-3	TGTGCCAGCAGTTACCACCCGCGGGATAGCACAGATACGCAGTATTTT	CASSYHPRDSTDTQYF
TRBV20-1	.	.	10	TRBJ1-1	TGCAGCGGCGGGGACACTGAAGCTTTCTTT	CSGGDTEAFF
TRBV5-1	TRBD1	.	16	TRBJ2-7	TGCGCCAGCAGCTTGTGGGGCGACAGGGTTCGGTACGAGCAGTACTTC	CASSLWGDRVRYEQYF
TRBV7-2	TRBD1	once	15	TRBJ1-5	TGTGCCAGCAGCCGACAGGGTAGGAGCAATCAGCCCCAGCATTTT	CASSRQGRSNQPQHF
TRBV11-2	.	few	15	TRBJ2-7	TGTGCCAGCAGCTTATCGGACAGCCTTTCCTACGAGCAGTACTTC	CASSLSDSLSYEQYF
TRBV6-5	TRBD1	.	16	TRBJ2-5	TGTGCCAGCAGTTACTCGCCGAGGACAGGGACCGAGACCCAGTACTTC	CASSYSPRTGTETQYF
TRBV6-4	TRBD1	.	17	TRBJ2-6	TGTGCCAGCAGTGACGGGACAGGGGGCTCTGGGGCCAGCGTCCTGACTTTC	CASSDGTGGSGASVLTF
TRBV7-4	TRBD2	.	15	TRBJ2-7	TGTGCCAGCAGCTTGTCTAGCGGGGGGGCCCAAGAGCAGTACTTC	CASSLSSGGAQEQYF
TRBV2	.	.	14	TRBJ1-5	TGTGCCAGCAGTGAGGACACCCTGAATCAGCCCCAGCATTTT	CASSEDTLNQPQHF
TRBV7-6	.	.	15	TRBJ2-1	TGTGCCAGCAGCTCGTACGGGGAGAACTACAATGAGCAGTTCTTC	CASSSYGENYNEQFF
TRBV6-1	.	.	15	TRBJ1-2	TGTGCCAGCCAGACAAGTCCCAATCCTGGCTATGGCTACACCTTC	CASQTSPNPGYGYTF
TRBV4-1	TRBD1	.	14	TRBJ1-2	TGCGCCAGCAGCCAACCGGGACAGAGCTATGGCTACACCTTC	CASSQPGQSYGYTF
TRBV27	TRBD1	.	14	TRBJ2-7	TGTGCCAGCAGTTTAGGCAGGGGGTCCTACGAGCAGTACTTC	CASSLGRGSYEQYF
TRBV5-4	.	.	17	TRBJ2-5	TGTGCCAGCAGCTTGGCGGGGATAGCCCCGGGCCAAGAGACCCAGTACTTC	CASSLAGIAPGQETQYF
TRBV7-6	TRBD1	few	16	TRBJ2-2	TGTGCCAGCAGCTTGGCCGCTGGACAGGGAGCCGGGGAGCTGTTTTTT	CASSLAAGQGAGELFF
TRBV6-1	TRBD1	once	16	TRBJ1-4	TGTGCCAGCAGTGCGGGACAGGGCTTGGGTAATGAAAAACTGTTTTTT	CASSAGQGLGNEKLFF
TRBV6-5	TRBD1	.	16	TRBJ2-7	TGTGCCAGCAGTTACTCGGACAGGGCAAGAACCTACGAGCAGTACTTC	CASSYSDRARTYEQYF
TRBV6-1	.	.	17	TRBJ1-5	TGTGCCAGCAGTGAAACTCGGGAACAGTTTGGATTTCAGCCCCAGCATTTT	CASSETREQFGFQPQHF
TRBV18	.	few	13	TRBJ1-5	TGTGCCAGCTCACCGTCGGGGAATCAGCCCCAGCATTTT	CASSPSGNQPQHF
TRBV7-7	TRBD1	once	14	TRBJ2-7	TGTGCTAGCAGCCCCGACAGGGTGTCCCCCTATCTGTACTTC	CASSPDRVSPYLYF
TRBV28	TRBD1	few	14	TRBJ1-4	TGTGCCAGCAGTAACCTCCGGGACAGGGGGCCTCTGTTTTTT	CASSNLRDRGPLFF
TRBV28	.	.	11	TRBJ1-2	TGTGCCAGCGGAGATTATTATGGCTACACCTTC	CASGDYYGYTF
TRBV28	.	few	13	TRBJ1-5	TGTGCCAGCAGTCTCCCGGAGAATCAGCCCCAGCATTTT	CASSLPENQPQHF
TRBV5-6	TRBD1	.	16	TRBJ1-2	TGTGCCAGCAGCTTCGGCGCATTCGCAGGGGGCCATGGCTACACCTTC	CASSFGAFAGGHGYTF
TRBV28	TRBD2	.	20	TRBJ2-3	TGTGCCAGCAGTTCCCGCTGGGTGAGCGGGGGGGCAGGGAGCACAGATACGCAGTATTTT	CASSSRWVSGGAGSTDTQYF
TRBV11-2	.	.	16	TRBJ2-3	TGTGCCAGCAGCTTAGTAGGGGGGGCTCCCACAGATACGCAGTATTTT	CASSLVGGAPTDTQYF
TRBV10-1	.	.	14	TRBJ2-7	TGCGCCAGCAGTGAGTCAGGCAGGGATTACGAGCAGTACTTC	CASSESGRDYEQYF
TRBV27	TRBD1	.	14	TRBJ2-7	TGTGCCAGCAGTAAGTCCGGGACAGGCTACGAGCAGTACTTC	CASSKSGTGYEQYF
TRBV6-6	TRBD1	few	15	TRBJ2-3	TGTGCCAGCAGACCCGGGACAGGGTGGGAAGATACGCAGTATTTT	CASRPGTGWEDTQYF
TRBV5-4	.	.	13	TRBJ1-1	TGTGCCAGCAGCCTGGTAGCGGGGACTGAAGCTTTCTTT	CASSLVAGTEAFF
TRBV6-1	.	.	13	TRBJ2-4	TGTGCCAGCAGTGAAGGAAGAGGAAACATTCAGTACTTC	CASSEGRGNIQYF
TRBV7-2	TRBD1	.	16	TRBJ2-1	TGTGCCAGCAGCAAAATAAGTCAGGGGGCGGAAAATGAGCAGTTCTTC	CASSKISQGAENEQFF
TRBV30	.	.	15	TRBJ1-1	TGTGCCTGGAGGAGGGAGGGGACCCTGAACACTGAAGCTTTCTTT	CAWRREGTLNTEAFF